This record concerns one TCR beta chain sequence. Assay used: immunoSEQ multiplex PCR; TCRdb lists only in-frame clones, some missing. The profile shows 650,000 to 950,000 clones, over 75% of them singletons. The sample comes from a study of shared T cell receptors in the human thymus. Germline CDR1 is PRHDT and CDR2 is FYEKMQ (reference sequence). This CDR3 is built from 17 residues. V gave up 4 bases and J gave up 5 bases; unmatched junction bases: 11. These data are also associated with another study on human thymus T cells. That source reports: Thymus tissue was removed during corrective cardiac surgery. Thymic repertoires of unrelated individuals were reported in related research to overlap highly.

The receptor comes from a girl under three years old with a congenital heart defect. The specimen was thymocytes. The J gene is TRBJ1-6, the V gene TRBV13; the match to TRBD1 covers 7 bases. CDR3 protein: CASSSYRGVPHNSPLHF. In DNA form, the CDR3 reads TGTGCCAGCAGCTCTTACAGGGGAGTTCCCCATAATTCACCCCTCCACTTT.